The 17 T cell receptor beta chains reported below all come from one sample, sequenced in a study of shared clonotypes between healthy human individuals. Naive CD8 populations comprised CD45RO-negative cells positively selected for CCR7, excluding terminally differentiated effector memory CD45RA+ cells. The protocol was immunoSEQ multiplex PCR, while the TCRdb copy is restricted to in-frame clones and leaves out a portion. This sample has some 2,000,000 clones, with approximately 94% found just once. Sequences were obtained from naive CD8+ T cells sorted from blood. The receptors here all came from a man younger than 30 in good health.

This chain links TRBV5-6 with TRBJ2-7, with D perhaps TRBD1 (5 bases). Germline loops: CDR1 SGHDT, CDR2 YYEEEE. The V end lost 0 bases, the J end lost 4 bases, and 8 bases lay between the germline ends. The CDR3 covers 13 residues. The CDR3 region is CASSLGQRYEQYF. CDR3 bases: TGTGCCAGCAGCTTGGGACAGAGATACGAGCAGTACTTC.

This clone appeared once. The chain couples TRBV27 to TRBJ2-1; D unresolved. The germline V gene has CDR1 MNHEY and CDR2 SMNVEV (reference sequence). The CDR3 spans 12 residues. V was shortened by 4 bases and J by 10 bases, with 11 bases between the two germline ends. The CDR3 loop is CASSSPLAEQFF. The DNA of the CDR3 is TGTGCCAGCAGTTCCCCCTTAGCAGAGCAGTTCTTC.

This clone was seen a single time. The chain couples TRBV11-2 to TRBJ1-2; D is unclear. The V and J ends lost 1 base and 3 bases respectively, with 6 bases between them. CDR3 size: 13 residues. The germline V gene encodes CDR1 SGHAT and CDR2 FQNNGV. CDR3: CASSLVEDYGYTF. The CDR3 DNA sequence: TGTGCCAGCAGCTTAGTAGAGGACTATGGCTACACCTTC.

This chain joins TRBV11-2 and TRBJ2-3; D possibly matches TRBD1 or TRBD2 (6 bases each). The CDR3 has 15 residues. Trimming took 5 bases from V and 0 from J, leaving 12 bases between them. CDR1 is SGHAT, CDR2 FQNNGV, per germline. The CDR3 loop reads CASSRRGASTDTQYF. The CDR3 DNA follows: TGTGCCAGCAGCCGAAGGGGGGCTAGCACAGATACGCAGTATTTT.

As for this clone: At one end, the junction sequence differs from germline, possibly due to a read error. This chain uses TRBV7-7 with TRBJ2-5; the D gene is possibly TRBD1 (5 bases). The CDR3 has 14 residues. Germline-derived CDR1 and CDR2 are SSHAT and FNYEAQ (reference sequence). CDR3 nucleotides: TGTGCTAGCAGCTTACCAGGGTACACGGAGACCCAGTACTTC. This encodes CASSLPGYTETQYF.

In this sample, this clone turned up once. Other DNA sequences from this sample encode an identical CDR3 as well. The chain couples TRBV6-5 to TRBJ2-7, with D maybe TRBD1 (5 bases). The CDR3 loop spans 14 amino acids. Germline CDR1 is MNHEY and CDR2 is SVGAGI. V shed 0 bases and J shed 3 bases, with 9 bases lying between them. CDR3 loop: CASSYSPDSYEQYF. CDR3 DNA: TGTGCCAGCAGTTACTCGCCCGACAGCTACGAGCAGTACTTC.

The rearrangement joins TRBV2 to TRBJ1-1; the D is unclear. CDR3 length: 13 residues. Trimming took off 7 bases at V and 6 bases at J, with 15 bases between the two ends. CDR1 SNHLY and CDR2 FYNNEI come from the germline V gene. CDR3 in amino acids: CASKWTSGAEAFF. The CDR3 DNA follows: TGTGCCAGCAAATGGACCTCGGGAGCTGAAGCTTTCTTT.

The CDR3 DNA sequence: TGCGCCAGCAGACCGAGACTAGCGGGGGCCGGGGAGCAGTACTTC. The encoded protein is CASRPRLAGAGEQYF. V gene TRBV4-1 combines with J gene TRBJ2-7; 12 bases are a match to TRBD2. This CDR3 contains 15 residues. Germline V CDR1 and CDR2: MGHRA, YSYEKL. The trim removed 6 bases at V and 7 bases at J, leaving 10 bases unmatched.

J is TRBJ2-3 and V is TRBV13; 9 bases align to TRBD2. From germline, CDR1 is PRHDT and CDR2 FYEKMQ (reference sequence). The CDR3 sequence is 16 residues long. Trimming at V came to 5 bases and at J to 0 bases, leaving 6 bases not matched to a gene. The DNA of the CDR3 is TGTGCCAGCAGCGCCGCCGGGACTAGCAGCACAGATACGCAGTATTTT. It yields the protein CASSAAGTSSTDTQYF.

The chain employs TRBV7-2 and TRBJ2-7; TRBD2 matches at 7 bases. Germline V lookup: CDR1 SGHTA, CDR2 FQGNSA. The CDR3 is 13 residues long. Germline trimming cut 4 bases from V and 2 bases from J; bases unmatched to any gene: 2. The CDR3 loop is CASSSGLPYEQYF. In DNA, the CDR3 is TGTGCCAGCAGCTCGGGACTACCCTACGAGCAGTACTTC.

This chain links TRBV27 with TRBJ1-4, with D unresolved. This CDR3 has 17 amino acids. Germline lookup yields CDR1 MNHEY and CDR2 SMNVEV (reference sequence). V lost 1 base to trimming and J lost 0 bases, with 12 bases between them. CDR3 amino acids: CASSLYGRHSTNEKLFF. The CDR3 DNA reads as TGTGCCAGCAGTTTATACGGCAGGCACTCAACTAATGAAAAACTGTTTTTT.

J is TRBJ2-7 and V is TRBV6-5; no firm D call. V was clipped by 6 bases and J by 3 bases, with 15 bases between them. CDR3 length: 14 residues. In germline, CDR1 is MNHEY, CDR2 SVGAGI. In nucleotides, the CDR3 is TGTGCCAGCAGCCAAGGTGGCGGTTACTACGAGCAGTACTTC. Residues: CASSQGGGYYEQYF.

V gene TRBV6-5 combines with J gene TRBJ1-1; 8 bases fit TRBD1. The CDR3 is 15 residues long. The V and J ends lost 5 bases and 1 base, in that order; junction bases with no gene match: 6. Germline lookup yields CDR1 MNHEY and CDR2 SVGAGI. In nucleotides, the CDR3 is TGTGCCAGCAGTCCGGGACAGGCCGGGAACACTGAAGCTTTCTTT. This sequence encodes CASSPGQAGNTEAFF.

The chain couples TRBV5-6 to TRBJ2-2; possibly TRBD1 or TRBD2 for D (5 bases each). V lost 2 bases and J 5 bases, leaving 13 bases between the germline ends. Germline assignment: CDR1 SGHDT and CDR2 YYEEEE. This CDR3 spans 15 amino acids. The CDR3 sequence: CASSFGTDGTGELFF. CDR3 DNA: TGTGCCAGCAGCTTCGGGACCGACGGGACCGGGGAGCTGTTTTTT.

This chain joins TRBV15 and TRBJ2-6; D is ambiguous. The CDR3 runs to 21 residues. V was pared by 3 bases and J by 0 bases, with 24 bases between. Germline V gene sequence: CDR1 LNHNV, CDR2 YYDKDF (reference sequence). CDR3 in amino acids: CATSSGFNEVTTLSGANVLTF. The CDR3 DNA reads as TGTGCCACCAGCAGTGGTTTTAATGAGGTCACCACGCTCTCTGGGGCCAACGTCCTGACTTTC. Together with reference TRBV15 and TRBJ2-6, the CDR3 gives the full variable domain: DAMVIQNPRYQVTQFGKPVTLSCSQTLNHNVMYWYQQKSSQAPKLLFHYYDKDFNNEADTPDNFQSRRPNTSFCFLDIRSPGLGDTAMYLCATSSGFNEVTTLSGANVLTFGAGSRLTVL.

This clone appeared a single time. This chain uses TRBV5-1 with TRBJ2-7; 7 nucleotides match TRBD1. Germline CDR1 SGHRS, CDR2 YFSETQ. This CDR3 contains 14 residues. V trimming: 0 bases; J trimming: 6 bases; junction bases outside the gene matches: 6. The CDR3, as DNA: TGCGCCAGCAGCTTGGTAACAGGGGAAGGCGAGCAGTACTTC. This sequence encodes CASSLVTGEGEQYF.

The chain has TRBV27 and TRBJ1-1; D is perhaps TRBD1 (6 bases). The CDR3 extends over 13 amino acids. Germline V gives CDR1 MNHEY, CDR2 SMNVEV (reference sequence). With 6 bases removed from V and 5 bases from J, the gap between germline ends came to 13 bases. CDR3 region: CASRVQQGTEAFF. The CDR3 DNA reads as TGTGCCAGCAGGGTTCAACAGGGAACTGAAGCTTTCTTT.